The T cell receptor beta chain under discussion was sequenced for a study of identical twins. General study points: Fewer insertions characterized abundant cord blood beta clonotypes, whereas memory repertoires showed none.

One entry per CDR3 protein, called by TCRdb with MiXCR from the 5' RACE reads. The sample includes approximately 590,000 distinct CDR3 sequences, approximately 9.6% of them seen just once. The germline V and J ends were trimmed by 11 bases and 10 bases, with 21 bases remaining between them. Germline lookup yields CDR1 MNHEY and CDR2 SMNVEV (reference sequence). This CDR3 region has 13 residues. Remarks on this clonotype: Its antigen is currently unknown.

These sequences were also reported in another study, on yellow fever vaccine responses in identical twins.

The chain uses TRBV27 and TRBJ2-1; D may be TRBD2 (7 bases). The TCR sequence derives from a woman in her late teens or twenties in good health. Sequences were obtained from PBMCs. The CDR3 protein is CASLPVGGDEQFF. CDR3 bases: TGTGCCTCTTTACCCGTAGGGGGGGACGAGCAGTTCTTC.